The clone carrying this TCR beta chain was counted between two and nine times. What it binds is unknown. The CDR3 is 15 residues long. Germline V gives CDR1 ENHRY, CDR2 SYGVKD. Losses at the gene ends were 6 bases for V and 6 bases for J; bases not matched to a gene: 8. Sample barcodes and UMIs were carried by the TCR alpha and TCR beta cDNA libraries that 5'RACE generated with constant-segment primers. TCRdb redid the calling of the 5' RACE reads with MiXCR, one entry per CDR3 protein. The sample holds 250,000 or so distinct CDR3 sequences, roughly a tenth seen once. The sample is drawn from a study of T-cell memory formation after mild COVID-19. Whole-study context: TCR clusters were mostly confined to one donor each. Study results and caveats: Day 15 to 85 contractors were CD4/CD8 balanced; later expanders leaned CD4+. Clones that contracted clustered mainly in CM and EM if CD4+ and in EMRA if CD8+.

The J gene is TRBJ2-1, the V gene TRBV10-3; 10 positions match TRBD1. The sample comprised PBMCs or a T cell subset sorted from them (not recorded which). The TCR comes from a man aged 18 to 29 who had mild COVID-19 (a few samples of this study predate the infection). Cell type and time point are not known. Written as DNA, the CDR3 is TGTGCCATCAGGGGGGACAGGGGCAACTTCAATGAGCAGTTCTTC. Translating gives CAIRGDRGNFNEQFF.